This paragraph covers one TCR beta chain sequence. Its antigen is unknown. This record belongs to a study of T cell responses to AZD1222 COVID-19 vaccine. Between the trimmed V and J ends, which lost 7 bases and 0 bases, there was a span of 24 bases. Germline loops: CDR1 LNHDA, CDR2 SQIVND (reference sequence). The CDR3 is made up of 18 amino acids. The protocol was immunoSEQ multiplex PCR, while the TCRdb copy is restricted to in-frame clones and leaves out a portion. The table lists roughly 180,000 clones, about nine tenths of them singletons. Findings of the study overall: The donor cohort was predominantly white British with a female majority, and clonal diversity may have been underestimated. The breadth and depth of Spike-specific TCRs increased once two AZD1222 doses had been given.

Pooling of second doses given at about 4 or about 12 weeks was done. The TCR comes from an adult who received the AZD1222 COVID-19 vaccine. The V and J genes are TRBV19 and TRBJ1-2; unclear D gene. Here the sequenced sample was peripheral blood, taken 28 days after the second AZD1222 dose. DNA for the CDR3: TGTGCCAGTACACCCGGGAGTACCGTGGGCTCTCCTAACTATGGCTACACCTTC. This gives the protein CASTPGSTVGSPNYGYTF.